Sequencing of this T cell receptor (beta chain) was carried out in a study of T-cell memory formation after mild COVID-19. Whole-study context: The study found TCR clusters largely donor specific.

The V end was cut by 7 bases, the J end by 4 bases, with 11 bases between. The CDR3 totals 13 residues. Sample barcodes and UMIs were carried by the TCR alpha and TCR beta cDNA libraries that 5'RACE generated with constant-segment primers. From the 5' RACE reads, TCRdb called clonotypes with MiXCR, one entry per CDR3 protein. The sample includes hundreds of thousands of distinct CDR3 sequences, less than 25% of them seen just once. This clonotype has a handful of counts. The gene calls are TRBV12-3 or TRBV12-4 and TRBJ2-1; the D call may be TRBD1 or TRBD2 (6 bases each). This clonotype was obtained from an adult woman who had mild COVID-19 (a few samples of this study predate the infection). Cell type and time point are not known. Input material: PBMCs or a T cell subset sorted from them (not recorded which). The CDR3 here is CASMDSGYNEQFF. The CDR3 bases are TGTGCCAGCATGGACAGCGGGTACAATGAGCAGTTCTTC.